This T cell receptor beta chain was observed in a study of metastatic and nonmetastatic thyroid tumors. In the study overall: Malignant and benign thyroid patients had repertoires compared in peripheral blood and tumor or nodule tissue. Study results and limitations: The study reportedly found significantly higher TCR beta diversity in malignant thyroid tumors than benign nodules, in blood and tumor.

As originally analysed: In papillary thyroid cancer, a distant-metastasis classifier was built using CDR3 differences across clinicopathological groups. With MiXCR, TCRdb called clones anew from the PCR reads. TCRdb's processing, not the study's, gives the V and J calls here. The data show 35,000 to 50,000 clones, roughly 14% seen once. Thyroid surgery had not been preceded by any treatment in any patient. This clone was picked up many times. Its matching antigen is unknown. The CDR3 extends over 13 amino acids. Trimming shortened V by 3 bases and J by 2 bases, and 7 bases separated the two germline ends. Germline V gives CDR1 MDHEN, CDR2 SYDVKM.

This clonotype was sampled from a female donor with papillary thyroid cancer or a benign thyroid nodule (not recorded which). Some clones in this sample may be carry-over from other donors' samples. The rearrangement joins TRBV28 to TRBJ1-2; the D is unclear. Sequencing was done on a sample of blood. This CDR3 reads CASSFPGNYGYTF. The CDR3 region has the DNA TGTGCCAGCAGTTTCCCTGGGAACTATGGCTACACCTTC.